The rows below give T cell receptor beta chains drawn from one sample of a study of T cell changes during pregnancy in multiple sclerosis. Clones were read by immunoSEQ multiplex PCR, and TCRdb kept only the in-frame ones, dropping some. In the table there are about 110,000 clones, around 90% of which are singletons. The specimen was peripheral blood, collected before pregnancy. The receptors were gathered from a female donor with multiple sclerosis, enrolled in a pregnancy study. Both conserved end residues are part of each CDR3.

v_gene | CDR3aa
TRBV30 | CAWKAPLRGKSGELFF
TRBV2 | CASSRDSSGTEAFF
TRBV7-9 | CASSLVGGSTDTQYF
TRBV6-6 | CASSLGSGGAYEQYF
TRBV9 | CASSATGTWESPLHF
TRBV29-1 | CSVVMETQYF
TRBV11-2 | CASSLAVSGSSRDEQYF
TRBV11-2 | CASSWGQGTYEQYF
TRBV27 | CASSGLAGGNEQYF
TRBV28 | CASSPRGEQFF
TRBV9 | CASSRYLSGTGELFF
TRBV7-9 | CASSSRPTGDQPQHF
TRBV19 | CASSIAGTGANNYGYTF
TRBV7-2 | CASSRGLAKNIQYF
TRBV9 | CASSVDQGQGQYF
TRBV12-2 | CASRLLGLKASEAFF
TRBV5-6 | CASSTGNFSPLHF
TRBV6-6 | CASSLQGIPNTEAFF
TRBV7-9 | CASSLAGRFYEQYF
TRBV4-1 | CASSQRDDQPQHF
TRBV7-9 | CASSLNPDTLHF
TRBV5-6 | CASSRQAYEQYF
TRBV7-8 | CASSYGLQTSYNEQFF
TRBV6-5 | CASSYWAGGDGYTF
TRBV2 | CARHLPGQGNGYTF
TRBV29-1 | CSVPTSGVYYNEQFF
TRBV7-2 | CASRNVARQETQYF
TRBV5-6 | CASSLTQTYSGNTIYF
TRBV7-2 | CASSFSINSPLHF
TRBV7-2 | CASSPSPYGYTF
TRBV6-6 | CATLAARWFF
TRBV28 | CASSFRSPRNEQFF
TRBV15 | CATSRGQASSTDTQYF
TRBV5-1 | CASSQVEGASSYNEQFF
TRBV27 | CASNSTRRTGADEKLFF
TRBV7-3 | CASSLELNTEAFF
TRBV7-9 | CASSFRTGNTEAFF
TRBV5-4 | CASSLGLAGGKETQYF
TRBV18 | CASSRRTSGFSEQYF
TRBV19 | CASSTPEARLRTSTDTQYF
TRBV6-1 | CASSDSGTLSYEQYF
TRBV7-3 | CASSFSGQGGHEQYF
TRBV5-4 | CASSLFRGTGGHGYTF
TRBV7-8 | CASSTRTAEKLFF
TRBV7-2 | CASSSQKETQYF
TRBV5-5 | CASSSPSGVTDTQYF
TRBV28 | CASGALTRTGGGQYF
TRBV19 | CASSEGQGRSPLHF
TRBV5-6 | CASSLGPGGYNEQFF
TRBV5-6 | CASSQVDRAKNIQYF
TRBV6-1 | CASSEQGSTGELFF
TRBV6-5 | CASSHGTGEAFF